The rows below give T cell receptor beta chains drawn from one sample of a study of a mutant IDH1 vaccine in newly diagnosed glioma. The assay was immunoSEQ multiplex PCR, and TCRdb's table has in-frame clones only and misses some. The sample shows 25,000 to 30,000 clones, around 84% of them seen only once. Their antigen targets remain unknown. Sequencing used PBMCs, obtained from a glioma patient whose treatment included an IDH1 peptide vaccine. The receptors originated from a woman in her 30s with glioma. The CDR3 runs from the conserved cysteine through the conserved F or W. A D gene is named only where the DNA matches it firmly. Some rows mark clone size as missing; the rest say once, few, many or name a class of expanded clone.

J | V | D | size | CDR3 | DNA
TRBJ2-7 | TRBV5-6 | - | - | CASSLGQLTSYEQYF | TGTGCCAGCAGCTTGGGACAGCTAACTTCCTACGAGCAGTACTTC
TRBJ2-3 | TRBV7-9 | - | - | CASSPGVGDTQYF | TGTGCCAGCAGCCCCGGAGTAGGAGATACGCAGTATTTT
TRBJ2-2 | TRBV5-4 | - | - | CASSLERANTGELFF | TGTGCCAGCAGCTTGGAGCGCGCGAACACCGGGGAGCTGTTTTTT
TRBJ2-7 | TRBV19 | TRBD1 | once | CASSITVGTANEQYF | TGTGCCAGTAGTATTACAGTAGGGACAGCCAACGAGCAGTACTTC
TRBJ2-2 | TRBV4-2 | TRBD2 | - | CASSYGGANTGELFF | TGTGCCAGCAGCTACGGGGGGGCAAACACCGGGGAGCTGTTTTTT
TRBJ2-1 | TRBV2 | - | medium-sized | CASSATDIVPNEQFF | TGTGCCAGCAGCGCGACAGATATTGTTCCCAATGAGCAGTTCTTC
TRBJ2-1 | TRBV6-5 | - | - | CASSQTYYNEQFF | TGTGCCAGCAGTCAAACCTACTACAATGAGCAGTTCTTC
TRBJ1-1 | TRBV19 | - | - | CASSMGLAIAFF | TGTGCCAGTAGTATGGGGTTGGCCATAGCTTTCTTT
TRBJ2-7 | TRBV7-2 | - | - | CASSPQEGAGYEQYF | TGTGCCAGCAGCCCCCAGGAAGGCGCAGGCTACGAGCAGTACTTC
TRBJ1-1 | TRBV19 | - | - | CASSNLGTANTEAFF | TGTGCCAGTAGTAACTTGGGAACAGCGAACACTGAAGCTTTCTTT
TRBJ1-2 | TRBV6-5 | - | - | CASRRGEVGYGYTF | TGTGCCAGCAGGCGGGGGGAGGTTGGCTATGGCTACACCTTC
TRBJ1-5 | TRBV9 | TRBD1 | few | CASSPSGGTGNQPQHF | TGTGCCAGCAGCCCAAGTGGGGGGACAGGCAATCAGCCCCAGCATTTT
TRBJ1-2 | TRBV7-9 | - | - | CASSDSDGYTF | TGTGCCAGCAGCGATTCAGATGGCTACACCTTC
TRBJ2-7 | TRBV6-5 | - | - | CASRYPGSYEQYF | TGTGCCAGCAGATACCCGGGGAGCTACGAGCAGTACTTC
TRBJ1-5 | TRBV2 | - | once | CASRGDIYSNQPQHF | TGTGCCAGCAGAGGGGACATTTATAGCAATCAGCCCCAGCATTTT
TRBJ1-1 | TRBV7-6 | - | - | CASSLPGTEAFF | TGTGCCAGCAGCTTACCGGGTACTGAAGCTTTCTTT
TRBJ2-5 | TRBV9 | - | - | CASSGGGGFKGETQYF | TGTGCCAGCAGCGGAGGAGGGGGGTTTAAAGGAGAGACCCAGTACTTC
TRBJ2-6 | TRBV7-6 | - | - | CASSPPGWGSGANVLTF | TGTGCCAGCAGCCCGCCGGGATGGGGCTCTGGGGCCAACGTCCTGACTTTC
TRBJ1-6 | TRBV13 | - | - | CASLPGGSTYNSPLHF | TGTGCCAGCCTGCCGGGGGGGTCAACCTATAATTCACCCCTCCACTTT
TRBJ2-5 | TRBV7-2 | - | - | CASSFQGGPQETQYF | TGTGCCAGCAGCTTTCAGGGCGGACCTCAAGAGACCCAGTACTTC
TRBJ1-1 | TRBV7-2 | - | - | CASSRRGGDTEAFF | TGTGCCAGCAGCCGCCGCGGGGGGGACACTGAAGCTTTCTTT
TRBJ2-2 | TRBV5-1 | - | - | CASSLVGQGRGGELFF | TGCGCCAGCAGCTTGGTCGGGCAGGGGAGAGGCGGGGAGCTGTTTTTT
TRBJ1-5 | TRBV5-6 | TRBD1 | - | CASSTWTGGNQPQHF | TGTGCCAGCAGTACGTGGACAGGGGGCAATCAGCCCCAGCATTTT
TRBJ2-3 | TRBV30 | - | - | CAWTLEIEQYF | TGTGCCTGGACCCTCGAGATTGAGCAGTATTTT
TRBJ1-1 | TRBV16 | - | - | CASSQSRFGNTEAFF | TGTGCCAGCAGCCAATCGAGGTTCGGAAACACTGAAGCTTTCTTT
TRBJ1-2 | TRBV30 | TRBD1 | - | CAWIPRTGGYTF | TGTGCCTGGATCCCCCGGACAGGCGGCTACACCTTC
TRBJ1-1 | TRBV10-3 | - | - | CAISEAGDPEAFF | TGTGCCATCAGTGAGGCGGGGGATCCTGAAGCTTTCTTT
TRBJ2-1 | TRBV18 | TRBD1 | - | CASSPQGQGAIEQFF | TGTGCCAGCTCACCACAAGGGCAGGGGGCGATTGAGCAGTTCTTC
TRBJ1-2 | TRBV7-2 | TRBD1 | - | CASSLGGQGANYGYTF | TGTGCCAGCAGCTTAGGGGGACAGGGGGCTAACTATGGCTACACCTTC
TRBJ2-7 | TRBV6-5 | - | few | CASSSRGDSYEQYF | TGTGCCAGCAGTTCCCGCGGGGACTCCTACGAGCAGTACTTC
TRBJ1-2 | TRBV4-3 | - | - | CASSQDNTGRYYGYTF | TGCGCCAGCAGCCAAGATAATACGGGACGGTACTATGGCTACACCTTC
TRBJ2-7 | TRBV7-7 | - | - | CASSLGRGREQYF | TGTGCCAGCAGCTTAGGGAGGGGGCGGGAGCAGTACTTC
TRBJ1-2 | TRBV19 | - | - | CASSIGGTDYGYTF | TGTGCCAGTAGTATAGGAGGAACGGACTATGGCTACACCTTC
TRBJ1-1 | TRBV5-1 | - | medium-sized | CASSPIVNTEAFF | TGCGCCAGCAGCCCCATAGTGAACACTGAAGCTTTCTTT
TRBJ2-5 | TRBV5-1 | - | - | CASSLSFGETQYF | TGCGCCAGCAGCTTGAGCTTCGGGGAGACCCAGTACTTC
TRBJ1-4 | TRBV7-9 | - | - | CASSLEGTSVEKLFF | TGTGCCAGCAGCTTAGAAGGGACATCCGTTGAAAAACTGTTTTTT
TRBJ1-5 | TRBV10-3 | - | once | CAISESGEQPQHF | TGTGCCATCAGTGAGTCGGGGGAACAGCCCCAGCATTTT
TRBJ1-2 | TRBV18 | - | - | CASSERAGGYTF | TGTGCCAGCTCAGAGAGGGCTGGGGGCTACACCTTC
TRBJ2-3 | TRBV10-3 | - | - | CAIGGGSTDTQYF | TGTGCCATAGGGGGGGGAAGCACAGATACGCAGTATTTT
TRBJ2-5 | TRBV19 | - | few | CASSLAGSIQETQYF | TGTGCCAGTAGCTTGGCCGGCTCTATCCAAGAGACCCAGTACTTC
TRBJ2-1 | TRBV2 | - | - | CASSLVGGLGNGQFF | TGTGCCAGCAGCTTAGTTGGGGGGCTGGGCAACGGGCAGTTCTTC
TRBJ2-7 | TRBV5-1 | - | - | CASSSLTYEQYF | TGCGCCAGCAGCTCTCTAACCTACGAGCAGTACTTC
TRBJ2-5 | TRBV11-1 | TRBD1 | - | CASSLGQDLETQYF | TGTGCCAGCAGCTTGGGACAGGACTTGGAGACCCAGTACTTC
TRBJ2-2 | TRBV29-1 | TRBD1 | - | CSVVTGQVNTGELFF | TGCAGCGTTGTTACGGGACAGGTGAACACCGGGGAGCTGTTTTTT